This TCR beta chain was profiled in a study of a mutant IDH1 vaccine in newly diagnosed glioma. About this clone itself: Its antigen remains unknown.

Specified time point: week 23, last vaccination. The investigators gave 300 ug of mutant IDH1 20-mer peptide in each vaccine dose, together with topical imiquimod. This table comes from immunoSEQ multiplex PCR, and its TCRdb copy is limited to in-frame clones, with some not included. This table has some 20,000 clones, approximately 78% appearing once. Germline V gene lookup returns CDR1 SGHVS and CDR2 FNYEAQ. The ends were cut back, 5 bases at V and 5 bases at J, with 11 bases in the middle. This CDR3 comprises 13 residues. This clonotype was sampled from a man aged 25 to 45 with glioma. The material sequenced was PBMCs, taken from a glioma patient whose treatment included an IDH1 peptide vaccine. The gene calls are TRBV7-6 and TRBJ2-3, with D unclear. The DNA for the CDR3 is TGTGCCAGCAGCCTCGAATCCATAGATACGCAGTATTTT. Translation gives CASSLESIDTQYF.